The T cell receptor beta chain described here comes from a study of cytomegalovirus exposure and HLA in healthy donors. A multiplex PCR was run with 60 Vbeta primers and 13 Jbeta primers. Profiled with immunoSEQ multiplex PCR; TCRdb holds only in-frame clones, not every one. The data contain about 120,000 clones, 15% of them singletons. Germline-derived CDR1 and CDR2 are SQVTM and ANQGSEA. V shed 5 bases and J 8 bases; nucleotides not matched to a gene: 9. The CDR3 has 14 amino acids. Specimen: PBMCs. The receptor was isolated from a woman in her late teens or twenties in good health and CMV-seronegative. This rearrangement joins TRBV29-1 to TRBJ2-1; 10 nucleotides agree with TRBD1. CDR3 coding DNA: TGCAGCGTTAACCGGGACAGGGGAGGTGATGAGCAGTTCTTC. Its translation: CSVNRDRGGDEQFF.